Below, 28 T cell receptor beta chains from the same sample are listed, as sequenced in a study of T cells after posttransplantation cyclophosphamide. A marrow graft followed busulfan-fludarabine conditioning, with cyclophosphamide on days +3 and +4. TCRdb's copy holds only in-frame clones and misses some; the assay was immunoSEQ multiplex PCR. The table has around 4,800 clones, about two thirds seen once. This sample comprised PBMCs, obtained 362 days after allogeneic stem cell transplant with posttransplant cyclophosphamide. These receptors all come from a male patient aged 60 to 75 who received an allogeneic stem cell transplant from an unrelated donor, was CMV-positive, and had acute GVHD only. Among the T cells, some may be from the graft donor.

The rearrangement joins TRBV7-9 to TRBJ2-2; a possible D gene is TRBD2 (5 bases). Germline loops: CDR1 SEHNR, CDR2 FQNEAQ (reference sequence). V dropped 1 base and J dropped 2 bases, with 8 bases sitting between them. This CDR3 is 15 amino acids long. The CDR3 region is CASSLVLANTGELFF. The CDR3 coding sequence is TGTGCCAGCAGCTTAGTGCTAGCAAACACCGGGGAGCTGTTTTTT.

This clone was seen just once. This chain links TRBV7-6 with TRBJ1-1; the D gene is possibly TRBD1 (5 bases). Germline-derived CDR1 and CDR2 are SGHVS and FNYEAQ. V dropped 4 bases and J dropped 3 bases, with 9 bases sitting between them. The CDR3 loop spans 13 amino acids. This CDR3 reads CASSSIGDTEAFF. CDR3 coding DNA: TGTGCCAGCAGCTCGATAGGGGACACTGAAGCTTTCTTT.

J is TRBJ2-1 and V is TRBV7-9, with 7 bases fitting TRBD1. CDR3 length: 15 residues. The germline CDR1 and CDR2 sequences are SEHNR and FQNEAQ (reference sequence). V was clipped by 1 base and J by 3 bases; unmatched bases: 3. DNA for the CDR3: TGTGCCAGCAGCTTAGGGGCAGGGGGCTACAATGAGCAGTTCTTC. As protein: CASSLGAGGYNEQFF. Full variable domain (missing parts from reference TRBV7-9 and TRBJ2-1): DTGVSQNPRHKITKRGQNVTFRCDPISEHNRLYWYRQTLGQGPEFLTYFQNEAQLEKSRLLSDRFSAERPKGSFSTLEIQRTEQGDSAMYLCASSLGAGGYNEQFFGPGTRLTVL.

CDR3 in DNA: TGTGCCAGTAGTAAGACAGGGAATACTGAAGCTTTCTTT. It encodes CASSKTGNTEAFF. This chain connects TRBV19 to TRBJ1-1, with 7 bases matching TRBD1. V was clipped by 4 bases and J by 5 bases; unmatched bases: 4. CDR1 LNHDA and CDR2 SQIVND come from the germline V gene (reference sequence). This CDR3 region has 13 residues. Full variable domain (missing parts from reference TRBV19 and TRBJ1-1): DGGITQSPKYLFRKEGQNVTLSCEQNLNHDAMYWYRQDPGQGLRLIYYSQIVNDFQKGDIAEGYSVSREKKESFPLTVTSAQKNPTAFYLCASSKTGNTEAFFGQGTRLTVV.

The V gene is TRBV19, the J gene TRBJ2-7, with TRBD2 matching over 7 bases. Trimming removed 5 bases from V and 4 bases from J; junction bases left unmatched: 2. The germline V gene has CDR1 LNHDA and CDR2 SQIVND (reference sequence). The CDR3 consists of 12 residues. The CDR3 loop reads CASSAGGYEQYF. The DNA of the CDR3 is TGTGCCAGTAGTGCCGGGGGGTACGAGCAGTACTTC.

This clone was found a few times. The J gene is TRBJ2-3, the V gene TRBV7-3; TRBD2 matches 11 bases. Trimming took 5 bases from V and 5 from J; bases not matched to a gene: 6. Per germline, CDR1 SGHTA and CDR2 FQGTGA. This CDR3 spans 15 amino acids. CDR3 amino acids: CASSILAGVEDTQYF. DNA for the CDR3: TGTGCCAGCAGCATACTAGCGGGAGTCGAAGATACGCAGTATTTT.

The sample holds a few counts of this clone. This chain joins TRBV6-6 and TRBJ1-4; TRBD1 matches 7 bases. The CDR3 consists of 12 residues. CDR1 and CDR2 from the germline V gene are MNHNY and SVGAGI (reference sequence). Losses at the gene ends were 0 bases for V and 13 bases for J; bases not matched to a gene: 2. The CDR3 loop is CASSYSGGGLFF. CDR3 nucleotides: TGTGCCAGCAGTTACTCAGGGGGCGGACTGTTTTTT.

The gene calls are TRBV19 and TRBJ2-1; 8 bases match TRBD1. The V and J ends lost 5 bases and 7 bases, in that order; junction bases with no gene match: 7. The CDR3 runs 14 residues. The germline CDR1 and CDR2 sequences are LNHDA and SQIVND (reference sequence). The chain's CDR3 is CASSGQGSFNEQFF. The CDR3 region has the DNA TGTGCCAGTAGTGGACAGGGATCGTTTAATGAGCAGTTCTTC.

J is TRBJ2-1 and V is TRBV5-4; 9 positions match TRBD2. J gave up 5 bases and V 4 bases, and 7 bases lay outside the gene matches. Germline V gene data show CDR1 as SGHNT and CDR2 as YYREEE (reference sequence). The CDR3 contains 15 residues. CDR3: CASSPRASGDNEQFF. CDR3 DNA: TGTGCCAGCAGCCCCCGCGCTAGCGGGGACAATGAGCAGTTCTTC.

The chain links TRBV6-5 to TRBJ1-4, with 7 nucleotides matching TRBD1. CDR1 is MNHEY, CDR2 SVGAGI, per germline. The CDR3 covers 15 residues. V dropped 0 bases and J dropped 8; count of bases not matched to a gene: 6. The CDR3 nucleotides are TGTGCCAGCAGTTACTCCCGGACAGGCGCGGAAAAACTGTTTTTT. This translates into CASSYSRTGAEKLFF.

This clone appeared once. The V call is TRBV28, the J call TRBJ2-5; the D gene is possibly TRBD2 (5 bases). V was clipped by 3 bases and J by 4 bases, with 6 bases between them. The CDR3 sequence is 12 residues long. The germline gives CDR1 MDHEN, CDR2 SYDVKM. CDR3 residues: CASSLRVETQYF. CDR3 DNA sequence: TGTGCCAGCAGTTTGAGGGTAGAGACCCAGTACTTC. Variable domain in full (rest from reference TRBV28 and TRBJ2-5): DVKVTQSSRYLVKRTGEKVFLECVQDMDHENMFWYRQDPGLGLRLIYFSYDVKMKEKGDIPEGYSVSREKKERFSLILESASTNQTSMYLCASSLRVETQYFGPGTRLLVL.

This clone has more than one count but fewer than ten. This rearrangement joins TRBV19 to TRBJ1-4, with D possibly TRBD1 on 6 matching bases. With 3 bases removed from V and 8 bases from J, the gap between germline ends came to 13 bases. Germline CDR1 and CDR2: LNHDA and SQIVND (reference sequence). This CDR3 has 14 amino acids. For the CDR3, the DNA is TGTGCCAGTAGTATGGGGGCAGTTCGAGAAAAACTGTTTTTT. Protein sequence: CASSMGAVREKLFF.

The rearrangement links TRBV5-5 to TRBJ2-3; D ambiguous. The CDR3 totals 12 residues. Germline V gene lookup returns CDR1 SGHKS and CDR2 YYEKEE (reference sequence). Trimming removed 0 bases from V and 4 bases from J, with 3 bases in between. CDR3 nucleotides: TGTGCCAGCAGCTTGGAGCCAGATACGCAGTATTTT. As protein: CASSLEPDTQYF.

The rearrangement joins TRBV7-2 to TRBJ2-7; 8 nucleotides align to TRBD1. The CDR3 has 15 amino acids. V gave up 5 bases and J gave up 4 bases; unmatched junction bases: 10. Germline V gene sequence: CDR1 SGHTA, CDR2 FQGNSA. CDR3 coding DNA: TGTGCCAGCAGCCGACCGGGACAGGCAGGGTACGAGCAGTACTTC. As protein: CASSRPGQAGYEQYF.

The J gene is TRBJ1-2, the V gene TRBV6-5; 7 bases match TRBD1. Germline-derived CDR1 and CDR2 are MNHEY and SVGAGI. The V segment lost 6 bases and the J segment 6 bases; nucleotides outside the gene matches: 13. The CDR3 contains 15 residues. CDR3 loop: CASSVQPSRGNGYTF. Written as DNA, the CDR3 is TGTGCCAGCAGCGTACAACCCTCCAGGGGGAATGGCTACACCTTC.

The chain is built from TRBV28 and TRBJ2-3, with 8 bases matching TRBD2. V shed 5 bases and J 4 bases; nucleotides not matched to a gene: 5. The CDR3 length is 14 residues. Germline V gene sequence: CDR1 MDHEN, CDR2 SYDVKM. Here the CDR3 reads CASSDSGSPDTQYF. In DNA, the CDR3 is TGTGCCAGCAGTGACAGCGGGAGCCCAGATACGCAGTATTTT. Full variable domain (remainder filled in from reference TRBV28 and TRBJ2-3): DVKVTQSSRYLVKRTGEKVFLECVQDMDHENMFWYRQDPGLGLRLIYFSYDVKMKEKGDIPEGYSVSREKKERFSLILESASTNQTSMYLCASSDSGSPDTQYFGPGTRLTVL.

The chain joins TRBV7-9 to TRBJ1-6, with 8 bases that match TRBD1. Germline-derived CDR1 and CDR2 are SEHNR and FQNEAQ (reference sequence). V lost 5 bases, J lost 7 bases, and 10 bases stayed unmatched. CDR3 size: 16 residues. The CDR3 here is CASSPGQGGSNSPLHF. The CDR3 nucleotides read TGTGCCAGCAGCCCCGGACAGGGCGGCTCAAATTCACCCCTCCACTTT.

The rearrangement joins TRBV19 to TRBJ2-7, with a tentative D call TRBD2 (6 bases). Germline V gives CDR1 LNHDA, CDR2 SQIVND (reference sequence). The CDR3 loop spans 13 amino acids. Trimming took 2 bases from V and 7 from J, leaving 12 bases between them. CDR3 bases: TGTGCCAGTAGTATAAGGGAGGTAGGGGAGCAGTACTTC. This sequence encodes CASSIREVGEQYF. Supplemented by reference TRBV19 and TRBJ2-7, the full variable domain reads DGGITQSPKYLFRKEGQNVTLSCEQNLNHDAMYWYRQDPGQGLRLIYYSQIVNDFQKGDIAEGYSVSREKKESFPLTVTSAQKNPTAFYLCASSIREVGEQYFGPGTRLTVT.

The chain couples TRBV27 to TRBJ2-1; a weak D match, TRBD1 (6 bases). This CDR3 contains 13 residues. The germline V and J ends were trimmed by 3 bases and 4 bases, with 7 bases remaining between them. Per the germline V gene, CDR1 is MNHEY and CDR2 is SMNVEV (reference sequence). CDR3 in amino acids: CASSLDRYNEQFF. The CDR3 DNA sequence: TGTGCCAGCAGTTTGGACAGATACAATGAGCAGTTCTTC.

The table lists this clone with a few counts. The CDR3 DNA reads as TGTGCCAGTAGCGGCGGGAGTCGCGCGAATACGCAGTATTTT. Translated: CASSGGSRANTQYF. This chain links TRBV19 with TRBJ2-3; TRBD2 aligns across 7 bases. This CDR3 is built from 14 residues. V shed 6 bases, J shed 7 bases, and the junction held 10 bases outside the gene matches. Germline V gene lookup returns CDR1 LNHDA and CDR2 SQIVND (reference sequence).

The rearrangement joins TRBV6-1 to TRBJ1-5, with 9 positions matching TRBD1. The germline V gene has CDR1 MNHNS and CDR2 SASEGT. V was pared by 0 bases and J by 3 bases, with 6 bases of the junction left unmatched. The CDR3 totals 17 residues. CDR3 nucleotide sequence: TGTGCCAGCAGTGAAGCCGGGGACAGGGTGATCAATCAGCCCCAGCATTTT. Amino acids: CASSEAGDRVINQPQHF.

V and J are TRBV2 and TRBJ1-2; 10 bases map to TRBD1. The CDR3 extends over 13 amino acids. CDR1 is SNHLY and CDR2 is FYNNEI in the germline V gene. V trimming: 7 bases; J trimming: 8 bases; junction bases outside the gene matches: 7. CDR3 coding DNA: TGTGCCAGCAACGACAGGGGGCCCTTGGGCTACACCTTC. Translation: CASNDRGPLGYTF.

The chain has TRBV23-1 and TRBJ2-7; 7 bases are a match to TRBD1. TRBV23-1 is classed as an ORF, of uncertain function. This CDR3 has 18 residues. V gave up 0 bases and J gave up 5 bases; unmatched junction bases: 16. CDR3 amino acids: CASSQSIEQGQSGHEQYF. The CDR3 nucleotides are TGCGCCAGCAGTCAATCGATAGAACAGGGGCAATCTGGTCACGAGCAGTACTTC.

The rearrangement links TRBV5-4 to TRBJ2-5; tentative D call: TRBD2 (6 bases). The CDR3 is 15 amino acids. Germline CDR1 SGHNT, CDR2 YYREEE (reference sequence). The V and J ends lost 4 bases and 4 bases respectively, with 17 bases between them. The CDR3 loop is CASSEVGGRRETQYF. The CDR3 DNA sequence: TGTGCCAGCAGCGAAGTTGGAGGGCGCCGAGAGACCCAGTACTTC.

The V and J genes are TRBV28 and TRBJ1-6, with D unresolved. Germline lookup yields CDR1 MDHEN and CDR2 SYDVKM. Between the trimmed V and J ends, which lost 2 bases and 7 bases, there was a span of 9 bases. The CDR3 contains 14 residues. The CDR3 sequence: CASSLATPNSPLHF. The DNA of the CDR3 is TGTGCCAGCAGTTTAGCCACACCAAATTCACCCCTCCACTTT.

This sequence joins TRBV19 and TRBJ1-5; TRBD1 might be the D (5 bases). Germline loops: CDR1 LNHDA, CDR2 SQIVND (reference sequence). This CDR3 spans 15 amino acids. Trimming took 5 bases from V and 1 from J, leaving 12 bases between them. The CDR3 DNA sequence: TGTGCCAGTAGTGGAGGGGCAGGAAGCAATCAGCCCCAGCATTTT. It translates to CASSGGAGSNQPQHF. Based on the CDR3 plus reference TRBV19 and TRBJ1-5, the full variable domain is DGGITQSPKYLFRKEGQNVTLSCEQNLNHDAMYWYRQDPGQGLRLIYYSQIVNDFQKGDIAEGYSVSREKKESFPLTVTSAQKNPTAFYLCASSGGAGSNQPQHFGDGTRLSIL.

Only a few counts were recorded for this clone. The chain links TRBV28 to TRBJ1-1, with 9 nucleotides matching TRBD1. The germline gives CDR1 MDHEN, CDR2 SYDVKM. The CDR3 runs to 14 residues. The V gene end was trimmed by 5 bases and the J gene end by 5 bases; junction bases not matched to a gene: 6. CDR3 sequence: CASSEHRGRTEAFF. DNA for the CDR3: TGTGCCAGCAGTGAACACAGGGGGCGAACTGAAGCTTTCTTT.

This clone came up once. The chain uses TRBV5-4 and TRBJ2-3, with a possible D match to TRBD2 (7 bases). Germline CDR1 is SGHNT and CDR2 is YYREEE (reference sequence). V was cut by 4 bases and J by 3 bases, with 15 bases left in between. The CDR3 is 15 amino acids. The CDR3 nucleotides are TGTGCCAGCAGCGTCCAGGGGAGGGTGACAGATACGCAGTATTTT. As protein: CASSVQGRVTDTQYF.